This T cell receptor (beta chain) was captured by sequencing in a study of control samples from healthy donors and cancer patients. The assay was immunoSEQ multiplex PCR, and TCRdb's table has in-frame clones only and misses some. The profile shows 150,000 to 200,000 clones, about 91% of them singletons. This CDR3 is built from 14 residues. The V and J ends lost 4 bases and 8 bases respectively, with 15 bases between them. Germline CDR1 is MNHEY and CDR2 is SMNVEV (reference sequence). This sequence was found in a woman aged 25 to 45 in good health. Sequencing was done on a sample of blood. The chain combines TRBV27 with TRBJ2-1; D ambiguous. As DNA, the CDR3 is TGTGCCAGCAGTTCGTCTACCTTGGGGTATGAGCAGTTCTTC. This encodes CASSSSTLGYEQFF.